These 10 T cell receptor beta chains were sequenced from one sample in a study of blood T cell repertoires in COVID-19. Sequencing was performed with immunoSEQ multiplex PCR; in TCRdb, only in-frame clones are kept and a portion is missing. Found here are 110,000 to 150,000 clones, roughly three quarters of them singletons; the top ten hold 5%. The sequencing input was peripheral blood. The receptors originated from a woman aged 70-85 years with COVID-19, enrolled during active disease.

V usage is TRBV5-6 and J usage is TRBJ2-7; weak D call: TRBD2 (5 bases). The CDR3 has 13 amino acids. The germline CDR1 and CDR2 sequences are SGHDT and YYEEEE. V gave up 5 bases and J gave up 2 bases, with 11 bases separating them. The CDR3 protein is CASRGRLAYEQYF. In DNA, the CDR3 is TGTGCCAGCAGGGGGAGACTTGCCTACGAGCAGTACTTC.

The chain uses TRBV9 and TRBJ1-2; 9 positions agree with TRBD1. CDR1 SGDLS and CDR2 YYNGEE come from the germline V gene. The junction had 4 bases not matched to a gene; V was cut back by 3 bases and J by 1 base. The length of the CDR3 is 15 residues. The CDR3 loop reads CASSGTGDNNYGYTF. DNA for the CDR3: TGTGCCAGCAGCGGGACAGGGGACAATAACTATGGCTACACCTTC.

The chain uses TRBV7-2 and TRBJ1-1, with a weak D call TRBD1 (5 bases). The germline CDR1 and CDR2 sequences are SGHTA and FQGNSA. Trimming pared 5 bases from V and 11 bases from J, leaving 15 bases between. This CDR3 has 12 amino acids. The CDR3 nucleotides are TGTGCCAGCAGCCACCAGGGAAATCCGGCTTTCTTT. Translating gives CASSHQGNPAFF.

This clone was detected a few times. Here the CDR3 DNA reads TGTGCCGCACGAGAGGGGGGGGGAAACACCATATATTTT. Amino acid sequence: CAAREGGGNTIYF. The chain joins TRBV6-6 to TRBJ1-3; TRBD1 might be the D (6 bases). CDR1 and CDR2 (germline): MNHNY, SVGAGI (reference sequence). The CDR3 consists of 13 residues. Between the trimmed V and J ends, which lost 11 bases and 4 bases, there was a span of 15 bases.

The rearrangement uses TRBV9 and TRBJ2-7, with 7 bases fitting TRBD2. CDR3 length: 16 amino acids. CDR1 and CDR2 (germline): SGDLS, YYNGEE. V lost 0 bases and J lost 2; bases outside the gene matches: 8. DNA of the CDR3: TGTGCCAGCAGCGTAGGGAGGGGAGGGCCTCCCTACGAGCAGTACTTC. It translates to CASSVGRGGPPYEQYF.

This clone was seen just once. The chain joins TRBV19 to TRBJ2-1; 7 bases agree with TRBD1. The CDR3 extends over 13 amino acids. Germline V CDR1 and CDR2: LNHDA, SQIVND (reference sequence). V was clipped by 11 bases and J by 4 bases; unmatched bases: 8. The CDR3 nucleotides are TGTGCCTCAAGAGGGGGCGTATACAATGAGCAGTTCTTC. Translating gives CASRGGVYNEQFF.

The rearrangement joins TRBV5-1 to TRBJ2-7; TRBD1 aligns across 8 bases. The CDR3 covers 15 residues. Unmatched junction bases numbered 8, after V lost 0 bases and J lost 6 bases. Germline-derived CDR1 and CDR2 are SGHRS and YFSETQ. The CDR3 spells CASSLAAAGGAEQYF. In nucleotides, the CDR3 is TGCGCCAGCAGCTTGGCGGCGGCAGGGGGCGCCGAGCAGTACTTC.

The chain carries TRBV5-6 and TRBJ1-2; no reliable D call. The CDR3 has 15 residues. Germline CDR1 is SGHDT and CDR2 is YYEEEE. V lost 0 bases and J lost 6, with 15 bases in between. CDR3 amino acids: CASSLAIGGSHGYTF. Here the CDR3 DNA reads TGTGCCAGCAGCTTGGCGATTGGAGGGTCCCATGGCTACACCTTC.

This sequence joins TRBV6-5 and TRBJ1-3; tentatively, D is TRBD1 (5 bases). V shed 4 bases and J shed 0 bases, with 13 bases lying between them. The CDR3 spans 16 residues. The germline V gene has CDR1 MNHEY and CDR2 SVGAGI. CDR3 sequence (DNA): TGTGCCAGCAGTTTGTCCAGGGCGAGCTCTGGAAACACCATATATTTT. It specifies CASSLSRASSGNTIYF.

The chain uses TRBV5-4 and TRBJ2-7, with 11 bases aligning to TRBD1. The trim removed 4 bases at V and 4 bases at J, leaving 7 bases unmatched. CDR3 length equals 15 residues. Germline V lookup: CDR1 SGHNT, CDR2 YYREEE (reference sequence). The DNA for the CDR3 is TGTGCCAGCAGCGTTGGGACAGGGGGTTCGTACGAGCAGTACTTC. This codes for CASSVGTGGSYEQYF.